The rows below give T cell receptor beta chains drawn from one sample of a study of OX40 agonist ivuxolimab in advanced cancers. Clones were sequenced by immunoSEQ multiplex PCR, and TCRdb holds only the in-frame ones, with some missing. The sample has roughly 80,000 clones, 85% to 95% seen once. The sequencing here drew on CD4+ or CD8+ T cells sorted from blood, taken in a trial of the OX40 agonist ivuxolimab. These receptors originate from an adult with an advanced solid tumor such as melanoma, head and neck, liver or kidney cancer. The CDR3 runs from the conserved cysteine through the conserved F or W. Fields, in order: J gene, V gene, CDR3 protein.

>TRBJ1-1|TRBV27
CASSLYVWPTNQKDTEAFF
>TRBJ1-3|TRBV30
CAWSVLSGNTIYF
>TRBJ2-3|TRBV7-2
CASSFVGGTSTDTQYF
>TRBJ2-7|TRBV18
CASSPLTGTPSSYEQYF
>TRBJ1-1|TRBV15
CATSRATGFGEAFF
>TRBJ2-1|TRBV5-5
CASSFKLVTASSYNEQFF
>TRBJ2-3|TRBV7-9
CACSPLSGRATDTQYF
>TRBJ2-3|TRBV29-1
CSGVTDTQYF
>TRBJ2-7|TRBV28
CASSPTSGGSYEQYF
>TRBJ1-1|TRBV5-1
CASSNRGKNTEAFF
>TRBJ2-7|TRBV11-2
CASRLGTSGEQYF
>TRBJ2-7|TRBV6-5
CASSQKRSSYEQYF
>TRBJ2-3|TRBV18
CASSAEQISVGSTQYF
>TRBJ1-1|TRBV18
CASSPLGDAEAFF
>TRBJ2-5|TRBV10-2
CASRRRGGGAETQYF
>TRBJ2-5|TRBV27
CASSSSRGVGETQYF
>TRBJ2-7|TRBV7-2
CASSLDGTTYEQYF
>TRBJ2-5|TRBV19
CASSMRSPGGETQYF
>TRBJ2-7|TRBV6-4
CASSEGEQYF
>TRBJ2-1|TRBV11-3
CASRKSGPLPNEQFF
>TRBJ2-1|TRBV5-1
CASSPTAMAGENYNEQFF
>TRBJ1-4|TRBV5-6
CASSWAVGNEKLFF
>TRBJ2-3|TRBV6-4
CASVGLAGSGTDTQYF
>TRBJ2-6|TRBV14
CASSRSGQGASGANVLTF
>TRBJ1-2|TRBV7-2
CASSKKTGVGGYTF
>TRBJ2-4|TRBV20-1
CSAGREIQYF
>TRBJ2-1|TRBV6-1
CASSVLPGQGANEQFF
>TRBJ2-1|TRBV7-2
CASRDRDYNEQFF